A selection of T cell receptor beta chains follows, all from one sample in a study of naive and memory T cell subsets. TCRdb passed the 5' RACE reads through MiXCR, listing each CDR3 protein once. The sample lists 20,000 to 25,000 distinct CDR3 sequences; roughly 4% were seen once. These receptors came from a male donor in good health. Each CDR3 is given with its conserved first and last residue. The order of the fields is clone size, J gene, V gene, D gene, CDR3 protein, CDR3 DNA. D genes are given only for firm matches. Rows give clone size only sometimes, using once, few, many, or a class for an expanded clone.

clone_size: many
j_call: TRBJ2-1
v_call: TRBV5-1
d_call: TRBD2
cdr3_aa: CASSGGTIYNEQFF
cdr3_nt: TGCGCCAGCAGCGGCGGGACTATCTACAATGAGCAGTTCTTC

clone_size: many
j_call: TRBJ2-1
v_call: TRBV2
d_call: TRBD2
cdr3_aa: CASIASGASEQFF
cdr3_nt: TGTGCCAGCATAGCTAGCGGGGCATCGGAGCAGTTCTTC

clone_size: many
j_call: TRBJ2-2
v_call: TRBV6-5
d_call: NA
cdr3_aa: CASSYSTLGTGELFF
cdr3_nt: TGTGCCAGCAGTTACTCGACACTAGGAACCGGGGAGCTGTTTTTT

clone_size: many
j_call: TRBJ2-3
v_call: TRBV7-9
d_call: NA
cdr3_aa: CASSPPLADTQYF
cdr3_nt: TGTGCCAGCAGCCCCCCGTTGGCAGATACGCAGTATTTT

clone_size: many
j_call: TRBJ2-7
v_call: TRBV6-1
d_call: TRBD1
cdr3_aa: CASSEGQGAKQYF
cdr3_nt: TGTGCCAGCAGTGAGGGACAGGGGGCAAAGCAGTACTTC

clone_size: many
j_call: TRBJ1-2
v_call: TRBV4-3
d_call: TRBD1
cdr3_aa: CASSQDGTGGYGYTF
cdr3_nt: TGCGCCAGCAGCCAAGATGGGACAGGGGGTTATGGCTACACCTTC

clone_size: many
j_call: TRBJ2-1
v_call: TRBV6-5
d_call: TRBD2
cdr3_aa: CASRTSGSLGQFF
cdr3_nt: TGTGCCAGCAGGACTAGCGGGAGTCTCGGGCAGTTCTTC

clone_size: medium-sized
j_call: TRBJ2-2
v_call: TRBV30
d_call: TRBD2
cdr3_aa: CAWDRTSGKGTGELFF
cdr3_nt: TGTGCCTGGGACCGGACTAGCGGGAAGGGGACCGGGGAGCTGTTTTTT

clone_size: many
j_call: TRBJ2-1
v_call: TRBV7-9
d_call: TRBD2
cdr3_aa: CASSRTSGSTNEQFF
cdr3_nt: TGTGCCAGCAGCCGAACTAGCGGGAGTACCAATGAGCAGTTCTTC

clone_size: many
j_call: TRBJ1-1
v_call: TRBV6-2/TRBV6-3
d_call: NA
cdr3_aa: CASSYPRANTEAFF
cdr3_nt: TGTGCCAGCAGTTACCCCAGGGCGAACACTGAAGCTTTCTTT

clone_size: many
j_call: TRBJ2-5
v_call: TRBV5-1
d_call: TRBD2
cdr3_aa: CASSFSGTREETQYF
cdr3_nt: TGCGCCAGCAGCTTCTCCGGGACTAGAGAAGAGACCCAGTACTTC

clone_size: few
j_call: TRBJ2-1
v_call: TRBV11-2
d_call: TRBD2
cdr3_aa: CASSLVAPTRLAGGLYEQFF
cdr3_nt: TGTGCCAGCAGCTTAGTTGCACCCACTCGATTAGCGGGAGGGCTATATGAGCAGTTCTTC

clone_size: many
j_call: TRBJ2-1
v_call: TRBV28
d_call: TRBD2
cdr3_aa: CASSTSWWEGLGNEQFF
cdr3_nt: TGTGCCAGCAGTACCTCTTGGTGGGAGGGCCTGGGCAATGAGCAGTTCTTC

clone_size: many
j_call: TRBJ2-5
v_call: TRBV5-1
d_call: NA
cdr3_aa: CASSLGVRETQYF
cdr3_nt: TGCGCCAGCAGCTTGGGGGTAAGGGAGACCCAGTACTTC

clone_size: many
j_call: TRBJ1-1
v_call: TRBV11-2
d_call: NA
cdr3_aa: CASSSQARAADTEAFF
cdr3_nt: TGTGCCAGCAGTAGTCAGGCAAGGGCGGCGGACACTGAAGCTTTCTTT

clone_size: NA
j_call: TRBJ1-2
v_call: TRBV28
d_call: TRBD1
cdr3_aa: CASKLPTGANYGYTF
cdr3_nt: TGTGCCAGCAAACTACCGACAGGGGCTAACTATGGCTACACCTTC

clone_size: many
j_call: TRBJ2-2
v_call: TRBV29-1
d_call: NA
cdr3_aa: CSASTSTGELFF
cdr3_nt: TGCAGCGCTTCGACTAGCACCGGGGAGCTGTTTTTT

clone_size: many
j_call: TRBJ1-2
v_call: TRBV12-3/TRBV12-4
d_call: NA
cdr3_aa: CASSFIGYGAAGYTF
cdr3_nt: TGTGCCAGCAGTTTTATAGGGTACGGAGCGGCTGGCTACACCTTC

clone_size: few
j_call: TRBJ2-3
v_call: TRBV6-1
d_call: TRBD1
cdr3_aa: CASSEGTGGADTQYF
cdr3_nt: TGTGCCAGCAGTGAAGGGACAGGGGGCGCAGATACGCAGTATTTT

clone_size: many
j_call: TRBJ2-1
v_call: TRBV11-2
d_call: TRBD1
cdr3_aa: CASSLDRGPSSYNEQFF
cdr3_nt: TGTGCCAGCAGCTTAGATAGGGGGCCGAGCTCCTACAATGAGCAGTTCTTC

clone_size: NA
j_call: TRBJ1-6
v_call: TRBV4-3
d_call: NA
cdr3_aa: CASSQDKPSKGSLHF
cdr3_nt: TGCGCCAGCAGCCAAGATAAGCCTTCCAAGGGGTCGCTCCACTTT

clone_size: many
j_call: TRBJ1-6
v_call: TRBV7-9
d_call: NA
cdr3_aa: CASSLALRETPLHF
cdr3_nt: TGTGCCAGCAGCTTAGCGTTGAGGGAGACCCCCCTCCACTTT

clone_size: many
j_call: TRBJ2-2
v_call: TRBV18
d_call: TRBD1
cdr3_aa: CASSPSTGDTGELFF
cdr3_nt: TGTGCCAGCTCACCATCGACAGGGGACACCGGGGAGCTGTTTTTT

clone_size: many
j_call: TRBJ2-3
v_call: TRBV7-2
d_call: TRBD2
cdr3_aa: CASSSRRVSGGGTDTQYF
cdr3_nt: TGTGCCAGCAGCTCCCGAAGGGTTAGCGGGGGGGGCACAGATACGCAGTATTTT

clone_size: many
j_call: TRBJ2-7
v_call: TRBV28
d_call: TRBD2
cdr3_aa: CASSSPGGAQYEQYF
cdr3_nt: TGTGCCAGCAGTTCCCCGGGGGGGGCTCAGTACGAGCAGTACTTC

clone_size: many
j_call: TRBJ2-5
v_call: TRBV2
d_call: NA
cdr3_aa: CAQPHTLGLDETQYF
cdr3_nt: TGTGCCCAACCCCATACTTTGGGACTTGACGAGACCCAGTACTTC

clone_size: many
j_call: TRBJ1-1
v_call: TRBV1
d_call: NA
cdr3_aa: CTSSQADRERTEAFF
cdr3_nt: TGCACCAGCAGCCAGGCGGACAGGGAGAGGACTGAAGCTTTCTTT

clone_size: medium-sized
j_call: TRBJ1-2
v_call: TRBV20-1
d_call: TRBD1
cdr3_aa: CSARDLGQGGVGYTF
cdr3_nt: TGCAGTGCTAGAGATCTGGGACAGGGTGGAGTTGGCTACACCTTC

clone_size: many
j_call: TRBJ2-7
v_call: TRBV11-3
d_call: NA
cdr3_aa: CASSSGNTNYEQYF
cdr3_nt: TGTGCCAGCAGCTCCGGCAACACCAACTACGAGCAGTACTTC

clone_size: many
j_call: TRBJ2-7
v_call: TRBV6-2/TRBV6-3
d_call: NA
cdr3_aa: CASSYQAYEQYF
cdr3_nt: TGTGCCAGCAGTTATCAAGCCTACGAGCAGTACTTC

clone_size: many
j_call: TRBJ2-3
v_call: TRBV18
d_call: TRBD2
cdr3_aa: CASSPPPRTSGSLSTDTQYF
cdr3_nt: TGTGCCAGCTCACCACCGCCGAGGACTAGCGGGAGTCTCAGCACAGATACGCAGTATTTT